These 27 T cell receptor beta chains share one sample of origin, sequenced in a study of T cell repertoires in cytomegalovirus infection. Each CDR3 protein is one row after TCRdb ran MiXCR on the reads. Of fewer than 550,000 distinct CDR3 sequences in the sample, roughly 30% were seen once. The sequenced sample was PBMCs. Receptors originate from a human donor in good health (CMV status not recorded). Some clones in this sample may be carry-over from other donors' samples.

In its sample, this clonotype was seen many times. The CDR3 nucleotides are TGTGCCAGCAGCCCCGCTAGCGGGGCCAGCACAGATACGCAGTATTTT. The encoded protein is CASSPASGASTDTQYF. The chain employs TRBV5-4 and TRBJ2-3; 9 nucleotides agree with TRBD2. CDR1 and CDR2 (germline): SGHNT, YYREEE (reference sequence). J was trimmed by 0 bases and V by 4 bases; bases with no gene match: 6. The CDR3 totals 16 residues. Filled out from reference TRBV5-4 and TRBJ2-3, the complete variable domain reads ETGVTQSPTHLIKTRGQQVTLRCSSQSGHNTVSWYQQALGQGPQFIFQYYREEENGRGNFPPRFSGLQFPNYSSELNVNALELDDSALYLCASSPASGASTDTQYFGPGTRLTVL.

The chain links TRBV28 to TRBJ1-5; D is ambiguous. The V gene lost 3 bases and the J gene lost 2 bases, with 11 bases spanning the gap. CDR3 length: 15 residues. CDR1 is MDHEN and CDR2 is SYDVKM in the germline V gene. This chain's CDR3 is CASSLEPLGNQPQHF. As DNA, the CDR3 is TGTGCCAGCAGTTTGGAGCCCTTGGGCAATCAGCCCCAGCATTTT.

The chain has TRBV28 and TRBJ1-4; 12 nucleotides agree with TRBD1. Germline V gene lookup returns CDR1 MDHEN and CDR2 SYDVKM. With 5 bases clipped from V and 5 bases from J, the junction kept 6 bases outside the gene matches. The CDR3 is 16 amino acids. CDR3: CASSTRDRGLNEKLFF. In nucleotides, the CDR3 is TGTGCCAGCAGTACCCGGGACAGGGGGCTAAATGAAAAACTGTTTTTT.

This clonotype turned up a few times. The chain carries TRBV6-2 or TRBV6-3 and TRBJ1-5, with D possibly being TRBD1 (5 bases). Trimming left V 2 bases short and J 5 bases short, with 13 bases between. CDR1 and CDR2 from the germline V gene are MNHEY and SVGEGT. This CDR3 is 15 amino acids long. The CDR3 nucleotides are TGTGCCAGCAGTTACGGGGGTTTGCGGGATCAGCCCCAGCATTTT. This encodes CASSYGGLRDQPQHF.

The chain combines TRBV9 with TRBJ2-7; TRBD2 is a possible D gene (6 bases). The germline V gene has CDR1 SGDLS and CDR2 YYNGEE. The CDR3 contains 15 residues. V shed 4 bases and J shed 7 bases, with 21 bases lying between them. CDR3 in DNA: TGTGCCAGCAGCCCCGGGGACTCCCGTTCGGGGGAGCAGTACTTC. It is translated as CASSPGDSRSGEQYF.

V gene TRBV6-2 or TRBV6-3 combines with J gene TRBJ1-1; D is unresolved. Trimming left V 2 bases short and J 1 base short, with 14 bases between. Germline loops: CDR1 MNHEY, CDR2 SVGEGT. This CDR3 contains 16 residues. Here the CDR3 DNA reads TGTGCCAGCAGTTACCCCGGATACCCAGAGAACACTGAAGCTTTCTTT. Translated: CASSYPGYPENTEAFF.

This clonotype occurred a few times. V is TRBV6-5 and J is TRBJ1-5; D gene ambiguous. Per germline, CDR1 MNHEY and CDR2 SVGAGI. The CDR3 loop spans 16 amino acids. The V and J ends lost 0 bases and 1 base respectively, with 10 bases between them. CDR3 in DNA: TGTGCCAGCAGTTACTCCGGGGTATCAAGCAATCAGCCCCAGCATTTT. Its translation is CASSYSGVSSNQPQHF.

Concerning this clonotype: This likely comes from a read error, as the CDR3 has no conserved phenylalanine or tryptophan at its end. The chain uses TRBV14 and TRBJ2-6; a possible D gene is TRBD1 (5 bases). Germline V CDR1 and CDR2: SGHDN, FVKESK. This CDR3 has 15 residues. V was pared by 4 bases and J by 2 bases, with 9 bases between. This CDR3 is CASSLRDPGANVLTL. CDR3 DNA: TGTGCCAGCAGCCTCAGGGATCCTGGGGCCAACGTCCTGACTTTA.

Note on this clonotype: An end of the junction does not agree with germline; a read error may underlie this. The V and J genes are TRBV7-9 and TRBJ2-1; 8 bases are shared with TRBD2. This CDR3 is 8 amino acids long. Per the germline V gene, CDR1 is SEHNR and CDR2 is FQNEAQ (reference sequence). The CDR3 region is CGGGEQFF. The CDR3 DNA follows: TGCGGGGGGGGTGAGCAGTTCTTC.

This clonotype was counted ten times or more. CDR3 in DNA: TGTGCCAGCAGTGGGACGGTTAACTATGGCTACACCTTC. This gives the protein CASSGTVNYGYTF. The V gene is TRBV6-1, the J gene TRBJ1-2; no reliable D call. This CDR3 has 13 amino acids. Trimming left V 4 bases short and J 1 base short, with 7 bases between. Germline CDR1 and CDR2: MNHNS and SASEGT.

This clonotype was counted a few times. The J gene is TRBJ1-6, the V gene TRBV19, with D perhaps matching TRBD1 (5 bases). The CDR3 is 15 residues long. The germline V and J ends were trimmed by 4 bases and 9 bases, with 16 bases remaining between them. The germline gives CDR1 LNHDA, CDR2 SQIVND (reference sequence). CDR3 loop: CASSNQKGLFSPLHF. For the CDR3, the DNA is TGTGCCAGTAGTAACCAGAAGGGACTTTTTTCACCCCTCCACTTT.

In this sample, this clonotype turned up many times. This sequence joins TRBV7-2 and TRBJ1-2; D gene unclear. V was shortened by 3 bases and J by 8 bases, with 16 bases between the two germline ends. This CDR3 region has 14 residues. The germline CDR1 and CDR2 sequences are SGHTA and FQGNSA. The CDR3 region has the DNA TGTGCCAGCAGCTTGGGCCAGTTTCCTCGGGGCTACACCTTC. Its protein is CASSLGQFPRGYTF.

In this sample, this clonotype turned up a few times. The chain couples TRBV12-3 or TRBV12-4 to TRBJ2-7; D is ambiguous. CDR3 size: 12 residues. Trimming left V 6 bases short and J 3 bases short, with 9 bases between. Here the CDR3 reads CASSRADYEQYF. The CDR3 nucleotides are TGTGCCAGCAGCCGCGCCGACTACGAGCAGTACTTC.

This clonotype was picked up a small number of times. The chain has TRBV20-1 and TRBJ2-2; 8 nucleotides agree with TRBD2. Germline trimming cut 3 bases from V and 10 bases from J; bases unmatched to any gene: 4. The V gene's germline CDR1 is DFQATT and CDR2 SNEGSKA (reference sequence). The CDR3 is 12 amino acids. CDR3 nucleotides: TGCAGTGCTAGCGGGGGGGGTGCGGAGCTGTTTTTT. Translation gives CSASGGGAELFF.

DNA for the CDR3: TGTGCCAGCAGTTTACGGCCAGGCACGAGCACAGATACGCAGTATTTT. Translated, it gives CASSLRPGTSTDTQYF. This chain links TRBV27 with TRBJ2-3; D gene unclear. V lost 2 bases and J 0 bases, leaving 12 bases between the germline ends. Germline CDR1 reads MNHEY; CDR2 reads SMNVEV (reference sequence). CDR3 length: 16 amino acids.

In its sample, this clonotype was seen a few times. This chain connects TRBV20-1 to TRBJ1-1; TRBD1 aligns across 9 bases. This CDR3 spans 15 amino acids. The germline V gene encodes CDR1 DFQATT and CDR2 SNEGSKA (reference sequence). J was trimmed by 1 base and V by 0 bases; bases with no gene match: 3. CDR3 bases: TGCAGTGCTAGAGATCCGACAGGGGGGAACACTGAAGCTTTCTTT. Encoded protein: CSARDPTGGNTEAFF.

This clonotype was counted ten times or more. The chain couples TRBV7-8 to TRBJ1-4; 10 bases fit TRBD1. CDR3 length: 16 residues. Trimming cost V 3 bases and J 0 bases; bases outside gene matches: 1. Germline V CDR1 and CDR2: SGHVS, FQNEAQ. The CDR3 sequence: CASSFGQGATNEKLFF. The CDR3 bases are TGTGCCAGCAGCTTCGGACAGGGGGCAACTAATGAAAAACTGTTTTTT.

This clonotype appeared a few times. This rearrangement joins TRBV4-1 to TRBJ2-7, with D perhaps matching TRBD1 or TRBD2 (5 bases each). CDR1 and CDR2 (germline): MGHRA, YSYEKL. The CDR3 is 14 residues long. Trimming took 4 bases from V and 5 from J, leaving 15 bases between them. CDR3 sequence (DNA): TGCGCCAGCAGCCCCCAGGACAACGGGGACGAGCAGTACTTC. Its translation is CASSPQDNGDEQYF.

This clonotype has ten or more counts. The chain links TRBV7-8 to TRBJ1-1; D remains unclear. The CDR3 sequence is 16 residues long. Trimming shortened V by 3 bases and J by 4 bases, and 18 bases separated the two germline ends. Germline CDR1 and CDR2: SGHVS and FQNEAQ. The CDR3 sequence is CASSFDPRQTGTEAFF. The CDR3 DNA is TGTGCCAGCAGCTTTGACCCGAGACAAACGGGCACTGAAGCTTTCTTT. The variable domain in full, completed from reference TRBV7-8 and TRBJ1-1, reads GAGVSQSPRYKVAKRGQDVALRCDPISGHVSLFWYQQALGQGPEFLTYFQNEAQLDKSGLPSDRFFAERPEGSVSTLKIQRTQQEDSAVYLCASSFDPRQTGTEAFFGQGTRLTVV.

This chain connects TRBV15 to TRBJ2-5, with 9 bases matching TRBD2. CDR1 LNHNV and CDR2 YYDKDF come from the germline V gene (reference sequence). The CDR3 totals 15 residues. V dropped 0 bases and J dropped 5; count of bases not matched to a gene: 4. CDR3 sequence (DNA): TGTGCCACCAGCAGAGACCCTAGCGGGGTGGAGACCCAGTACTTC. This sequence encodes CATSRDPSGVETQYF.

This rearrangement joins TRBV15 to TRBJ2-7; D uncertain. This CDR3 has 14 residues. V lost 11 bases and J lost 2, with 19 bases in between. Germline assignment: CDR1 LNHNV and CDR2 YYDKDF (reference sequence). The CDR3 DNA reads as TGTGCCGCCTCACCCGCAGTAGTTGCCTACGAGCAGTACTTC. It encodes CAASPAVVAYEQYF.

J is TRBJ2-1 and V is TRBV5-1; 9 nucleotides line up with TRBD1. Germline lookup yields CDR1 SGHRS and CDR2 YFSETQ. This CDR3 has 14 amino acids. With 3 bases clipped from V and 5 bases from J, the junction kept 3 bases outside the gene matches. CDR3 in DNA: TGCGCCAGCAGCTACAGGGGGCCCAACAATGAGCAGTTCTTC. It translates to CASSYRGPNNEQFF.

In its sample, this clonotype was seen a few times. The chain couples TRBV7-8 to TRBJ2-2; the match to TRBD2 covers 9 bases. The V and J ends lost 3 bases and 2 bases, in that order; junction bases with no gene match: 10. The CDR3 is 18 residues long. Germline V CDR1 and CDR2: SGHVS, FQNEAQ. The CDR3 DNA reads TGTGCCAGCAGCTTTGTATCAGCGGGGGGAACAAACACCGGGGAGCTGTTTTTT. The encoded protein is CASSFVSAGGTNTGELFF.

This clonotype was observed a few times. V gene TRBV5-1 combines with J gene TRBJ2-1; D tentatively fits TRBD1 or TRBD2 (5 bases each). Germline V CDR1 and CDR2: SGHRS, YFSETQ. Trimming left V 4 bases short and J 5 bases short, with 13 bases between. This CDR3 is built from 14 residues. The DNA for the CDR3 is TGCGCCAGCAGCGGGGGAAGCGCCGACAATGAGCAGTTCTTC. This translates into CASSGGSADNEQFF.

A note on this clonotype: One junction end disagrees with the germline gene, perhaps due to a read error. The rearrangement uses TRBV7-3 and TRBJ2-3; perhaps TRBD2 as D (6 bases). The CDR3 runs to 15 residues. Germline V gene lookup returns CDR1 SGHTA and CDR2 FQGTGA. The CDR3 DNA follows: TGTGCCAGCATCTTAACGTCGGGGGGCACAGATACGCAGTATTTT. Amino acid sequence: CASILTSGGTDTQYF. Variable domain in full (rest from reference TRBV7-3 and TRBJ2-3): GAGVSQTPSNKVTEKGKYVELRCDPISGHTALYWYRQSLGQGPEFLIYFQGTGAADDSGLPNDRFFAVRPEGSVSTLKIQRTERGDSAVYLCASILTSGGTDTQYFGPGTRLTVL.

Of note for this clonotype: This likely comes from a read error, as the CDR3 has no conserved phenylalanine or tryptophan at its end. This chain links TRBV7-2 with TRBJ2-7; D ambiguous. V dropped 2 bases and J dropped 4 bases, with 12 bases sitting between them. CDR1 is SGHTA, CDR2 FQGNSA, per germline. The CDR3 extends over 14 amino acids. This CDR3 is CASSLYQRQYEQYL. The CDR3 nucleotides are TGTGCCAGCAGCTTATATCAGAGACAATACGAGCAGTACTTA.

The chain employs TRBV6-8 and TRBJ2-1; 8 nucleotides agree with TRBD2. V gave up 2 bases and J gave up 11 bases; unmatched junction bases: 11. The CDR3 has 15 residues. Germline CDR1 is MNHGY and CDR2 is SAAAGT. CDR3 bases: TGTGCCAGCAGTTACGCTGGCGGGGGGCCAGGGAAGCAGTTCTTC. This codes for CASSYAGGGPGKQFF.